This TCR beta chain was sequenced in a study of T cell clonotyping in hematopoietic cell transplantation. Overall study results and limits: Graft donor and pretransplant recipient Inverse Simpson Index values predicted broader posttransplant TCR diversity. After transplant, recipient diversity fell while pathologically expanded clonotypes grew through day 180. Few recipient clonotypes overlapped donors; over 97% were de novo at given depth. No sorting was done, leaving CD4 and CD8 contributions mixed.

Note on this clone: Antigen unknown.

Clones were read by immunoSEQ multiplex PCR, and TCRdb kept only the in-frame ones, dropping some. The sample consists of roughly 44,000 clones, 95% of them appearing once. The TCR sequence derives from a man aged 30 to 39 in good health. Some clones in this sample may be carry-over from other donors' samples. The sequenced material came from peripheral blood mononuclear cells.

CDR3: CASSTGEARGEAFF. In DNA, the CDR3 is TGTGCCAGCAGTACAGGGGAGGCGAGGGGTGAAGCTTTCTTT. The V gene is TRBV6-1, the J gene TRBJ1-1; 7 nucleotides line up with TRBD1. V lost 5 bases, J lost 7 bases, and 10 bases stayed unmatched. Germline CDR1 reads MNHNS; CDR2 reads SASEGT. The length of the CDR3 is 14 residues.